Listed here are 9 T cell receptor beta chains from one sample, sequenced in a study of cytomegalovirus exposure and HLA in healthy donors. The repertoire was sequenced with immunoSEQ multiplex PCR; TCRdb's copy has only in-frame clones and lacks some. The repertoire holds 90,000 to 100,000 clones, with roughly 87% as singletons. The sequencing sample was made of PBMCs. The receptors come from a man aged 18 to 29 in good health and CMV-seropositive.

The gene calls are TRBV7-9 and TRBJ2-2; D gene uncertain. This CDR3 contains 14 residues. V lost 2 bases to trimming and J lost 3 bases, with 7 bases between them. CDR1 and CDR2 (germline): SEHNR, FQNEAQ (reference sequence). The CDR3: CASSLTEDTGELFF. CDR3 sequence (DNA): TGTGCCAGCAGCTTAACTGAAGACACCGGGGAGCTGTTTTTT.

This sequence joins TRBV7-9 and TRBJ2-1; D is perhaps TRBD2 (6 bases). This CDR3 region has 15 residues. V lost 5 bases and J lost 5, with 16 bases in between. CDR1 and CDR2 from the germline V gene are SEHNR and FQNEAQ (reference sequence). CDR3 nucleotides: TGTGCCAGCAGCCCTATGCGGCGGGAAAACAATGAGCAGTTCTTC. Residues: CASSPMRRENNEQFF.

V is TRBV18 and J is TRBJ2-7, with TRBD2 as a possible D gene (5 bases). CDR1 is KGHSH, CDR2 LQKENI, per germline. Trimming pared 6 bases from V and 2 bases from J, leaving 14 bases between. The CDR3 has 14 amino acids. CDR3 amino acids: CASSPNSGAYEQYF. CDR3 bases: TGTGCCAGCTCGCCGAACTCCGGGGCCTACGAGCAGTACTTC.

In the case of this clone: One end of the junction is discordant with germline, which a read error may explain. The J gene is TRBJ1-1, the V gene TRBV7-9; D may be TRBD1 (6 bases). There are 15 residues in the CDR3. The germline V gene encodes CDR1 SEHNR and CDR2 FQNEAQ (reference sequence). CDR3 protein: CASSLESNRDLGSGF. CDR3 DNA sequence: TGTGCCAGCAGCTTAGAGTCGAACAGGGACCTTGGTTCGGGCTTT.

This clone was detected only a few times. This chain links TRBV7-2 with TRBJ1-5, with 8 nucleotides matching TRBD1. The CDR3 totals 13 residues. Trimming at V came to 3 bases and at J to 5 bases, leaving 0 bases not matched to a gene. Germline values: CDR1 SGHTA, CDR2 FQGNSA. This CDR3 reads CASSLDRDQPQHF. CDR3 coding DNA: TGTGCCAGCAGCTTGGACAGGGATCAGCCCCAGCATTTT.

The CDR3 DNA sequence: TGCAGCGCCTCTGGGGGAGGGGGCCAAGAGACCCAGTACTTC. Translated, it gives CSASGGGGQETQYF. This sequence joins TRBV29-1 and TRBJ2-5, with a weak D call TRBD2 (7 bases). The V and J ends lost 7 bases and 1 base respectively, with 16 bases between them. Germline V gene data show CDR1 as SQVTM and CDR2 as ANQGSEA. The CDR3 is 14 amino acids. Variable domain in full (rest from reference TRBV29-1 and TRBJ2-5): SAVISQKPSRDICQRGTSLTIQCQVDSQVTMMFWYRQQPGQSLTLIATANQGSEATYESGFVIDKFPISRPNLTFSTLTVSNMSPEDSSIYLCSASGGGGQETQYFGPGTRLLVL.

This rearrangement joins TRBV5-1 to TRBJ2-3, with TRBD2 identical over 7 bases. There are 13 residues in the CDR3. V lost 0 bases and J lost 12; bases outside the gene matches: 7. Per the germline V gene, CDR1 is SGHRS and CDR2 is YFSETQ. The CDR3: CASSLEDGLDQYF. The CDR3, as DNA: TGCGCCAGCAGCTTGGAGGACGGACTAGACCAGTATTTT.

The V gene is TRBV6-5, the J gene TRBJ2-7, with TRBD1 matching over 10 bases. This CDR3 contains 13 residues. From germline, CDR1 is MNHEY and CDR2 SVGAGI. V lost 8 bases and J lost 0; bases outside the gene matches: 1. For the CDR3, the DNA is TGTGCCAGCCGGACAGGGGGCTCCTACGAGCAGTACTTC. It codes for CASRTGGSYEQYF.

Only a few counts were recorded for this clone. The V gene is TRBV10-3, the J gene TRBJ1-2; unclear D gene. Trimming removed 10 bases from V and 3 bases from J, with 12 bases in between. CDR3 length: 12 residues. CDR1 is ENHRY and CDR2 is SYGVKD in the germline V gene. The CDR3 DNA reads TGTGCCAAAAAAGGAGGAGACTATGGCTACACCTTC. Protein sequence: CAKKGGDYGYTF.